This record looks at one T cell receptor beta chain sequence and its context. Its antigen is undetermined. Oncomine TCR Beta short-read sequencing was applied to DNA from cultured CD4+ T cells. MiXCR, run by TCRdb on the PCR reads, gives a single entry per CDR3 protein. Among some 16,000 distinct CDR3 sequences listed, about half were seen once. Treatment noted: roughly 11-day PBMC culture with coronavirus spike peptide pools or control peptides (ViraFEST assay). ViraFEST used peptide pools to expand antigen-specific T cells, then sequenced TCRs. This sample was included in a study of vaccination and CD4 T cells after COVID-19. Across the study: Each participant was administered two doses of a vaccine, which was either BNT162b2 or mRNA-1273.

Germline lookup yields CDR1 SGHTA and CDR2 FQGNSA. V lost 5 bases and J lost 5, with 14 bases in between. CDR3 length equals 14 residues. J is TRBJ2-3 and V is TRBV7-2; D is unresolved. The sample consisted of CD4+ T cells from blood, cultured in vitro. This sequence originates from a human donor who had recovered from COVID-19. CDR3 sequence: CASSLERHQDTQYF. The DNA of the CDR3 is TGTGCCAGCAGCCTTGAACGGCACCAAGATACGCAGTATTTT.